The T cell receptor beta chain described here comes from a study of siplizumab effects on memory and regulatory T cells. CDR3 length equals 15 residues. The V gene's germline CDR1 is MNHNY and CDR2 SVGAGI (reference sequence). The junction had 12 bases not matched to a gene; V was cut back by 6 bases and J by 6 bases. Only in-frame clones appear in the TCRdb table, and some are missing; sequencing was by immunoSEQ multiplex PCR. The table includes fewer than 120,000 clones, 80% to 95% detected once. Notes on the study in general: Proliferating Tregs in siplizumab cultures were never verified as suppressive.

Remarks on this clone: Antigen: not known.

V gene TRBV6-6 combines with J gene TRBJ2-7; 9 nucleotides line up with TRBD1. Input material: CD4+ T cells sorted from blood. The receptor was derived from a human donor in good health. CDR3 residues: CASSQQSTGGGEQYF. In DNA form, the CDR3 reads TGTGCCAGCAGCCAACAATCGACAGGGGGTGGCGAGCAGTACTTC.